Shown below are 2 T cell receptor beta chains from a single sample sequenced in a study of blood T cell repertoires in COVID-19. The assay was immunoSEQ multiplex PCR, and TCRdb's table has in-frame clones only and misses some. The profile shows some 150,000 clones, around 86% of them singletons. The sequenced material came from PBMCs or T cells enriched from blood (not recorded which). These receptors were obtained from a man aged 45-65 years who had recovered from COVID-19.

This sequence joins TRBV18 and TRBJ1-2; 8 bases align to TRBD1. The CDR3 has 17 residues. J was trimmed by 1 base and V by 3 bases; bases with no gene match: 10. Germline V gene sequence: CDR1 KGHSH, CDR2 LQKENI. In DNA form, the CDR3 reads TGTGCCAGCTCACCCGCCCCCCCTACAGGGGGTAACTATGGCTACACCTTC. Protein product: CASSPAPPTGGNYGYTF. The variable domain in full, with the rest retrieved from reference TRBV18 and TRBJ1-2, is NAGVMQNPRHLVRRRGQEARLRCSPMKGHSHVYWYRQLPEEGLKFMVYLQKENIIDESGMPKERFSAEFPKEGPSILRIQQVVRGDSAAYFCASSPAPPTGGNYGYTFGSGTRLTVV.

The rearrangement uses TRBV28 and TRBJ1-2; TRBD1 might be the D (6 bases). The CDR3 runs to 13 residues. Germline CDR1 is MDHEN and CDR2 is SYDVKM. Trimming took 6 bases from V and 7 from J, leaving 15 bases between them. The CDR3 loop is CASSPTGSVGYTF. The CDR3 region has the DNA TGTGCCAGCAGCCCTACAGGGTCCGTTGGCTACACCTTC.